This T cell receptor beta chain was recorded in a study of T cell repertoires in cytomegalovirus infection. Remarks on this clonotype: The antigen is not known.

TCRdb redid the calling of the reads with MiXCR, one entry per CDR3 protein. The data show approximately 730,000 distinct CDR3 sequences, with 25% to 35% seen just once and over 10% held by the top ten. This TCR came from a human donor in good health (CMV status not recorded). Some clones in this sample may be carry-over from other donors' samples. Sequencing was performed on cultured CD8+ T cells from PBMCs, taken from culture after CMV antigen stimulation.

This CDR3 is CASSEFGTEAFF. The CDR3 DNA sequence: TGTGCCAGCAGTGAATTTGGAACTGAAGCTTTCTTT. The V call is TRBV6-1, the J call TRBJ1-1; D not resolved. The CDR3 has 12 amino acids. CDR1 and CDR2 from the germline V gene are MNHNS and SASEGT. Trimming stripped 2 bases from V and 5 bases from J, with 6 bases between.